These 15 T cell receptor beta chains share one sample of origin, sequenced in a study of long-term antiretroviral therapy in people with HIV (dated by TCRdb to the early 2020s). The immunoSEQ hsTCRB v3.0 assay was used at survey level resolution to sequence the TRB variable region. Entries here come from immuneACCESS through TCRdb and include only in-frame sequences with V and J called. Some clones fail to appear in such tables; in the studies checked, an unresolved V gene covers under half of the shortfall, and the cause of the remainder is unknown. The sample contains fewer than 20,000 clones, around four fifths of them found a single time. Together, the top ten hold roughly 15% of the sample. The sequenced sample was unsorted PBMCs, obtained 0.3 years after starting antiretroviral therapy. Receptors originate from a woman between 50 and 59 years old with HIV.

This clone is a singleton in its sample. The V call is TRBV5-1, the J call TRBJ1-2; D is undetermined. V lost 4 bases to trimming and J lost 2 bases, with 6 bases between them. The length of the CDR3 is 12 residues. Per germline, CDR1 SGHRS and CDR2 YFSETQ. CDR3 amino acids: CASSGQNYGYTF. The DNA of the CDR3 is TGCGCCAGCAGCGGGCAGAACTATGGCTACACCTTC. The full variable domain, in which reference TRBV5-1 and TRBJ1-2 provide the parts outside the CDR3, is KAGVTQTPRYLIKTRGQQVTLSCSPISGHRSVSWYQQTPGQGLQFLFEYFSETQRNKGNFPGRFSGRQFSNSRSEMNVSTLELGDSALYLCASSGQNYGYTFGSGTRLTVV.

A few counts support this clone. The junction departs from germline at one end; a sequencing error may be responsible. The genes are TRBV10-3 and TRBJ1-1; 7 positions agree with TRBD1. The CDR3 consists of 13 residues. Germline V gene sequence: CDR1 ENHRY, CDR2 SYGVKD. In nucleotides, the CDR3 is TGTGCCATCAGTGAGTCGACGGTGACAGGGCTCGTTTTT. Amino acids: CAISESTVTGLVF.

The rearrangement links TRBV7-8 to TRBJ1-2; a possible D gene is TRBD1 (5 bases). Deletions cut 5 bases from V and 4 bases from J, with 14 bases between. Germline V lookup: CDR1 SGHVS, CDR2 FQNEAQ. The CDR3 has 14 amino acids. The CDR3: CASSLYDRTYGYTF. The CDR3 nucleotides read TGTGCCAGCAGCCTATACGACAGAACCTATGGCTACACCTTC.

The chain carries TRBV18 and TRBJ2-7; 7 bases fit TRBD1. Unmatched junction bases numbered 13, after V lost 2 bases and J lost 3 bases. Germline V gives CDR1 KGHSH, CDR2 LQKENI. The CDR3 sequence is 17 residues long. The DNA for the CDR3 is TGTGCCAGCTCACCATCCCCAGGACAGGCCAACTACTACGAGCAGTACGTC. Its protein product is CASSPSPGQANYYEQYV.

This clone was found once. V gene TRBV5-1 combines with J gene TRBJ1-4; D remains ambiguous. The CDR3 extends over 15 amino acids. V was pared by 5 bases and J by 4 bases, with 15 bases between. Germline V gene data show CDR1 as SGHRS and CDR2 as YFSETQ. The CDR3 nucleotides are TGCGCCAGCAGTCCCCTGACACTCTTTAATGAAAAACTGTTTTTT. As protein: CASSPLTLFNEKLFF.

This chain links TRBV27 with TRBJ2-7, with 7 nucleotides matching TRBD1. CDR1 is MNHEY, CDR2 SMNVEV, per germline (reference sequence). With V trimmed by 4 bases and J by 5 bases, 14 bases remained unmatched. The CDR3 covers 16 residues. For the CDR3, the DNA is TGTGCCAGCAGTTCATGGGACGTACAGGGGATCCACGAGCAGTACTTC. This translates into CASSSWDVQGIHEQYF.

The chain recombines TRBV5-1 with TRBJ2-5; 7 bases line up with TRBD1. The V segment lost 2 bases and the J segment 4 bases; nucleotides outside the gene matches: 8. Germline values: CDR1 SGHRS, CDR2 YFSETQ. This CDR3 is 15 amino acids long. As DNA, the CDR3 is TGCGCCAGCAGCTTAAGACAGGGCAGCCGAGAGACCCAGTACTTC. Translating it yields CASSLRQGSRETQYF.

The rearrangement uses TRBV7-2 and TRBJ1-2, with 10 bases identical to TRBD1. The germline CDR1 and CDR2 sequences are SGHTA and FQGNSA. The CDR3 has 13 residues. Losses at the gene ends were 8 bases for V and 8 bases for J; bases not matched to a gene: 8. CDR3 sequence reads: CASGQGGGRGYTF. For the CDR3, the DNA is TGTGCCAGCGGACAGGGGGGCGGAAGAGGCTACACCTTC.

CDR3 DNA sequence: TGTGCCAGCAGTTACGGGCAGGTCAGGCGGACCCAGTACTTC. Amino acids: CASSYGQVRRTQYF. This chain joins TRBV6-5 and TRBJ2-5; no firm D call. CDR1 and CDR2 from the germline V gene are MNHEY and SVGAGI. The CDR3 spans 14 residues. Trimming removed 2 bases from V and 7 bases from J, with 14 bases in between.

The chain's CDR3 is CASRQSGGAGETQYF. The CDR3 region has the DNA TGTGCCAGCAGACAGAGCGGGGGGGCGGGCGAGACCCAGTACTTC. The genes are TRBV4-2 and TRBJ2-5; 10 bases fit TRBD2. With V trimmed by 6 bases and J by 5 bases, 9 bases remained unmatched. Germline CDR1 LGHNA, CDR2 YNFKEQ. The CDR3 consists of 15 residues.

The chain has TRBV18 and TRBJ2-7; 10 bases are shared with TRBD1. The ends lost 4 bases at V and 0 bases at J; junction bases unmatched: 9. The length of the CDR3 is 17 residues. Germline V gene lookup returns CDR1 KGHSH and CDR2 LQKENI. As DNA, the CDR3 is TGTGCCAGCTCACGCCGGGACAGGGGCAAATCCTCCTACGAGCAGTACTTC. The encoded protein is CASSRRDRGKSSYEQYF.

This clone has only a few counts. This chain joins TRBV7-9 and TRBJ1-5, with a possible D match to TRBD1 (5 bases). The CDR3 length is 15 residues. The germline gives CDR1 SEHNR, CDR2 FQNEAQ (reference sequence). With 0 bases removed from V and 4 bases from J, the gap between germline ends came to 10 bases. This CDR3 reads CASSLAGLLNQPQHF. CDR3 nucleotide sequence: TGTGCCAGCAGCTTAGCGGGACTCCTAAATCAGCCCCAGCATTTT.

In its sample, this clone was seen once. Here the CDR3 reads CASSLDSNQPQHF. The CDR3 region has the DNA TGTGCCAGCAGTCTGGACAGCAATCAGCCCCAGCATTTT. V and J are TRBV28 and TRBJ1-5; D remains unclear. V dropped 5 bases and J dropped 1 base, with 6 bases sitting between them. The germline V gene encodes CDR1 MDHEN and CDR2 SYDVKM. This CDR3 comprises 13 residues.

The CDR3 reads CASSLGDDRAGDYGYTF. CDR3 sequence (DNA): TGTGCCAGCAGCTTAGGGGATGACAGGGCGGGAGACTATGGCTACACCTTC. The J gene is TRBJ1-2, the V gene TRBV7-9; 7 bases line up with TRBD1. With 1 base clipped from V and 3 bases from J, the junction kept 11 bases outside the gene matches. The CDR3 is 17 amino acids. The V gene's germline CDR1 is SEHNR and CDR2 FQNEAQ (reference sequence). The variable domain in full, with the rest retrieved from reference TRBV7-9 and TRBJ1-2, is DTGVSQNPRHKITKRGQNVTFRCDPISEHNRLYWYRQTLGQGPEFLTYFQNEAQLEKSRLLSDRFSAERPKGSFSTLEIQRTEQGDSAMYLCASSLGDDRAGDYGYTFGSGTRLTVV.

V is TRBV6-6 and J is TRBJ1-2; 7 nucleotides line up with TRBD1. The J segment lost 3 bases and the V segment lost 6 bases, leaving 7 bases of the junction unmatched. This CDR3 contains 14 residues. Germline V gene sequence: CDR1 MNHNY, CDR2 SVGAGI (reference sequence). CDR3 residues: CASRDRVGHYGYTF. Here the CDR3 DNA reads TGTGCCAGCAGAGACAGGGTTGGGCACTATGGCTACACCTTC.